This section outlines one T cell receptor (beta chain) sequence together with its context. Its antigen remains unknown. Profiled with immunoSEQ multiplex PCR; TCRdb holds only in-frame clones, not every one. The sample shows more than 75,000 clones, under 95% of them seen only once. This sample is drawn from a study of siplizumab effects on memory and regulatory T cells. Findings and limits, study-wide: Siplizumab significantly brought down the alloreactive sequences that trace back to unstimulated CD4+ memory cells. Many proliferating CD4+ or CD8+ clones remained unclassified. Roughly 75-96% of them could not be assigned either a naive or a memory phenotype. Unstimulated subsets contained matches for only a minor fraction of alloreactive clones. Relative to controls at roughly 30%, mappable alloreactive CD4+ clones exhibited a mean Treg-derived proportion of over 60% with siplizumab.

The germline gives CDR1 SGHRS, CDR2 YFSETQ. This CDR3 is built from 14 residues. V lost 4 bases, J lost 3 bases, and 13 bases lay in between. The source material was CD8+ T cells sorted from blood. This TCR came from a human donor in good health. The chain has TRBV5-1 and TRBJ1-2; a possible D gene is TRBD1 (5 bases). CDR3 residues: CASSAGREDYGYTF. In DNA, the CDR3 is TGCGCCAGCAGCGCGGGACGGGAGGACTATGGCTACACCTTC.